The source of this TCR beta chain is a study of T cell clonotyping in hematopoietic cell transplantation. Study outcomes and limitations: No sorting was done, leaving CD4 and CD8 contributions mixed. After transplant, recipient diversity fell while pathologically expanded clonotypes grew through day 180. Higher Inverse Simpson Index values in graft donor and pretransplant recipient predicted broader posttransplant TCR diversity.

For this clone: Its antigen remains unknown.

Repertoires were generated with immunoSEQ multiplex PCR, while TCRdb's copy carries only in-frame clones and drops some. The sample lists 69,000 or so clones, around 94% occurring once. Looked up from germline, CDR1 is SGHTA and CDR2 is FQGTGA. The CDR3 contains 15 residues. V lost 2 bases and J 8 bases, leaving 15 bases between the germline ends. The sample comprised peripheral blood mononuclear cells. This TCR was sampled from a man aged 45-65 years in good health. Some clones in this sample may be carry-over from other donors' samples. V gene TRBV7-3 combines with J gene TRBJ2-2; D is undetermined. The CDR3 nucleotides are TGTGCCAGCAGCTTAGAAGCCCGTTACTCGGGGGAGCTGTTTTTT. It codes for CASSLEARYSGELFF.